These 28 T cell receptor beta chains were sequenced from one sample in a study of blood T cell repertoires in COVID-19. Generated by immunoSEQ multiplex PCR, the TCRdb table keeps only in-frame clones and is missing some. The sample lists some 150,000 clones; about 88% were seen once. The source material was peripheral blood. Receptors were obtained from a human donor in a cohort sampled during active COVID-19.

This rearrangement joins TRBV2 to TRBJ2-3; perhaps TRBD2 as D (5 bases). The V end was cut by 8 bases, the J end by 6 bases, with 15 bases between. CDR1 is SNHLY and CDR2 is FYNNEI in the germline V gene. The CDR3 sequence is 13 residues long. The CDR3 DNA reads as TGTGCCAGCGAACAGCGGCAGACGGATACGCAGTATTTT. It codes for CASEQRQTDTQYF.

The chain couples TRBV21-1 to TRBJ2-5; TRBD2, the D gene given by the table, was not confirmed from the DNA. TRBV21-1 is a listed pseudogene. CDR3 length: 17 amino acids. CDR3: CASSKETSGKYQETQYF. The CDR3 DNA reads TGTGCCAGCAGCAAAGAGACTAGCGGGAAGTACCAAGAGACCCAGTACTTC.

The chain links TRBV29-1 to TRBJ2-2, with 10 bases that match TRBD1. The germline gives CDR1 SQVTM, CDR2 ANQGSEA. This CDR3 contains 15 residues. V dropped 4 bases and J dropped 6; count of bases not matched to a gene: 8. CDR3 sequence: CSVVRTGGTSGELFF. CDR3 in DNA: TGCAGCGTTGTCAGGACAGGGGGAACGTCCGGGGAGCTGTTTTTT.

V and J are TRBV6-4 and TRBJ2-5, with 7 nucleotides matching TRBD1. The J segment lost 0 bases and the V segment lost 4 bases, leaving 5 bases of the junction unmatched. Looked up from germline, CDR1 is MRHNA and CDR2 is SNTAGT. This CDR3 comprises 15 residues. The DNA for the CDR3 is TGTGCCAGCAGTGTCTCACAGGGGTACCAAGAGACCCAGTACTTC. It yields the protein CASSVSQGYQETQYF.

The chain couples TRBV19 to TRBJ1-1, with 11 bases fitting TRBD1. In germline, CDR1 is LNHDA, CDR2 SQIVND (reference sequence). V lost 0 bases, J lost 3 bases, and 6 bases stayed unmatched. This CDR3 comprises 17 residues. CDR3 DNA: TGTGCCAGTAGTATAGACCCGGACAGGGGGCTGGACACTGAAGCTTTCTTT. Protein: CASSIDPDRGLDTEAFF.

The V and J genes are TRBV7-8 and TRBJ1-3; 7 bases are shared with TRBD1. CDR3 size: 16 residues. Germline lookup yields CDR1 SGHVS and CDR2 FQNEAQ. V shed 7 bases, J shed 1 base, and the junction held 10 bases outside the gene matches. The CDR3: CASKAWDSRSGNTIYF. The CDR3 nucleotides are TGTGCCAGCAAAGCCTGGGACAGCCGTTCTGGAAACACCATATATTTT.

V gene TRBV28 combines with J gene TRBJ1-1; no clear D. From germline, CDR1 is MDHEN and CDR2 SYDVKM. The CDR3 runs to 11 residues. V was cut by 11 bases and J by 1 base, with 8 bases left in between. For the CDR3, the DNA is TGTGCCTCTAATGGGAACACTGAAGCTTTCTTT. This encodes CASNGNTEAFF.

The CDR3 region has the DNA TGTGCCAGCAGTGAGATGGCAGATGGAGAGACCCAGTACTTC. This encodes CASSEMADGETQYF. The rearrangement links TRBV6-1 to TRBJ2-5; D is undetermined. Trimming took off 3 bases at V and 4 bases at J, with 12 bases between the two ends. The CDR3 length is 14 residues. The germline gives CDR1 MNHNS, CDR2 SASEGT.

This chain links TRBV7-2 with TRBJ2-7; perhaps TRBD1 as D (8 bases). The CDR3 runs to 15 residues. Germline values: CDR1 SGHTA, CDR2 FQGNSA. Trimming shortened V by 5 bases and J by 3 bases, and 17 bases separated the two germline ends. The CDR3 nucleotides are TGTGCCAGCAGCAAAAACAGGGGGGGGAACTACGAGCAGTACTTC. Its protein product is CASSKNRGGNYEQYF. Drawing the rest from reference TRBV7-2 and TRBJ2-7, the complete variable domain is GAGVSQSPSNKVTEKGKDVELRCDPISGHTALYWYRQSLGQGLEFLIYFQGNSAPDKSGLPSDRFSAERTGGSVSTLTIQRTQQEDSAVYLCASSKNRGGNYEQYFGPGTRLTVT.

The rearrangement joins TRBV19 to TRBJ2-3, with 10 bases aligning to TRBD1. Germline assignment: CDR1 LNHDA and CDR2 SQIVND (reference sequence). CDR3 length: 15 amino acids. V lost 6 bases and J lost 5; bases outside the gene matches: 8. The CDR3 loop is CASSKRQGAGDTQYF. As DNA, the CDR3 is TGTGCCAGTAGCAAGAGACAGGGGGCGGGAGATACGCAGTATTTT.

The chain employs TRBV11-2 and TRBJ2-3; 7 bases line up with TRBD1. Unmatched junction bases numbered 6, after V lost 5 bases and J lost 1 base. Germline V gene lookup returns CDR1 SGHAT and CDR2 FQNNGV. This CDR3 has 15 residues. CDR3 sequence (DNA): TGTGCCAGCAGCCCTTGGACAGGCCGCACAGATACGCAGTATTTT. It yields the protein CASSPWTGRTDTQYF.

This sequence joins TRBV5-6 and TRBJ2-5, with 8 positions matching TRBD1. J was trimmed by 4 bases and V by 0 bases; bases with no gene match: 5. Germline values: CDR1 SGHDT, CDR2 YYEEEE. CDR3 length equals 15 residues. CDR3 region: CASSLAGTGLETQYF. In DNA form, the CDR3 reads TGTGCCAGCAGCTTGGCGGGGACAGGTTTAGAGACCCAGTACTTC.

This chain uses TRBV5-1 with TRBJ2-2, with a possible D match to TRBD2 (5 bases). V was cut by 5 bases and J by 0 bases, with 14 bases left in between. The CDR3 runs 16 residues. Looked up from germline, CDR1 is SGHRS and CDR2 is YFSETQ. Here the CDR3 DNA reads TGCGCCAGCAGTCAGACCGGACTGACGAACACCGGGGAGCTGTTTTTT. As protein: CASSQTGLTNTGELFF.

The rearrangement uses TRBV7-9 and TRBJ2-2, with 7 nucleotides matching TRBD1. The germline gives CDR1 SEHNR, CDR2 FQNEAQ (reference sequence). This CDR3 is built from 15 residues. V gave up 3 bases and J gave up 4 bases; unmatched junction bases: 5. The CDR3 DNA reads TGTGCCAGCAGCTTGGAAACAGGGGTCACCGGGGAGCTGTTTTTT. This translates into CASSLETGVTGELFF. The variable domain in full, completed from reference TRBV7-9 and TRBJ2-2, reads DTGVSQNPRHKITKRGQNVTFRCDPISEHNRLYWYRQTLGQGPEFLTYFQNEAQLEKSRLLSDRFSAERPKGSFSTLEIQRTEQGDSAMYLCASSLETGVTGELFFGEGSRLTVL.

The rearrangement joins TRBV6-2 or TRBV6-3 to TRBJ1-5; D is possibly TRBD1 (6 bases). This CDR3 contains 14 residues. V was shortened by 5 bases and J by 3 bases, with 11 bases between the two germline ends. CDR1 and CDR2 (germline): MNHEY, SVGEGT. CDR3 sequence (DNA): TGTGCCAGCAGTCGGACAGTCTTCAATCAGCCCCAGCATTTT. This gives the protein CASSRTVFNQPQHF.

The V gene is TRBV28, the J gene TRBJ2-7; 8 bases line up with TRBD1. The CDR3 has 16 residues. The V gene end was trimmed by 1 base and the J gene end by 3 bases; junction bases not matched to a gene: 8. Looked up from germline, CDR1 is MDHEN and CDR2 is SYDVKM. The CDR3 loop reads CASSLYGTGTIYEQYF. In DNA form, the CDR3 reads TGTGCCAGCAGTTTATATGGGACAGGCACAATCTACGAGCAGTACTTC.

The chain couples TRBV5-1 to TRBJ2-3, with TRBD2 matching over 11 bases. This CDR3 region has 16 residues. The V segment lost 2 bases and the J segment 6 bases; nucleotides outside the gene matches: 8. The germline V gene has CDR1 SGHRS and CDR2 YFSETQ. This CDR3 reads CASSLLSGRAMDTQYF. The CDR3 DNA follows: TGCGCCAGCAGCTTACTTAGCGGGAGGGCCATGGATACGCAGTATTTT.

The chain couples TRBV29-1 to TRBJ2-6; D is ambiguous. In germline, CDR1 is SQVTM, CDR2 ANQGSEA. The CDR3 runs to 18 residues. Between the trimmed V and J ends, which lost 2 bases and 4 bases, there was a span of 21 bases. The CDR3 spells CSVESVISRSLGANVLTF. CDR3 nucleotides: TGCAGCGTTGAAAGCGTAATTTCTAGGTCCCTCGGGGCCAACGTCCTGACTTTC.

The J gene is TRBJ2-3, the V gene TRBV11-3, with 8 bases aligning to TRBD2. CDR1 and CDR2 (germline): SGHNT, YENEEA. The CDR3 runs to 14 residues. The V segment lost 1 base and the J segment 3 bases; nucleotides outside the gene matches: 0. For the CDR3, the DNA is TGTGCCAGCAGCTTAGTAGCGGGGACAGATACGCAGTATTTT. It translates to CASSLVAGTDTQYF.

This sequence joins TRBV27 and TRBJ2-7, with D perhaps matching TRBD1 (6 bases). This CDR3 region has 14 residues. The V end lost 4 bases, the J end lost 1 base, and 11 bases lay between the germline ends. Looked up from germline, CDR1 is MNHEY and CDR2 is SMNVEV (reference sequence). The CDR3, as DNA: TGTGCCAGCAGTTCGGACAGAGCGTCCTACGAGCAGTACTTC. This translates into CASSSDRASYEQYF.

On this clone: One junction end disagrees with the germline gene, perhaps due to a read error. The rearrangement uses TRBV7-7 and TRBJ2-2; D possibly corresponds to TRBD2 (6 bases). The length of the CDR3 is 16 residues. Germline loops: CDR1 SSHAT, CDR2 FNYEAQ (reference sequence). The CDR3 protein is CASSVEGGANTGELFF. The CDR3 DNA reads as TGTGCTAGCAGCGTGGAGGGCGGTGCGAACACCGGGGAGCTGTTTTTT.

The chain joins TRBV9 to TRBJ2-3; a weak D match, TRBD1 (6 bases). Trimming left V 4 bases short and J 0 bases short, with 12 bases between. CDR1 SGDLS and CDR2 YYNGEE come from the germline V gene. CDR3 length: 15 residues. The CDR3, as DNA: TGTGCCAGCAGCAGGACAGATTCTAGCACAGATACGCAGTATTTT. Its translation is CASSRTDSSTDTQYF.

Worth noting for this clone: Compared with germline, one end of the junction differs, possibly owing to a read error. V usage is TRBV6-5 and J usage is TRBJ2-1; 7 bases match TRBD1. The CDR3 is made up of 13 amino acids. Germline assignment: CDR1 MNHEY and CDR2 SVGAGI. As DNA, the CDR3 is TGTGCCAGCAATTACAGGGGCCACAATGAGCAGTTCTTC. It specifies CASNYRGHNEQFF.

This chain connects TRBV19 to TRBJ2-1; weak D call: TRBD2 (5 bases). Germline V gene data show CDR1 as LNHDA and CDR2 as SQIVND (reference sequence). V gave up 1 base and J gave up 0 bases, with 10 bases separating them. This CDR3 contains 16 residues. This chain's CDR3 is CASSIVGGSSYNEQFF. The CDR3 region has the DNA TGTGCCAGTAGTATAGTGGGCGGGTCCTCCTACAATGAGCAGTTCTTC.

V and J are TRBV3-1 (or the pseudogene TRBV3-2) and TRBJ2-7; D call uncertain. This CDR3 has 16 residues. Germline-derived CDR1 and CDR2 are LGHDT and YNNKEL (reference sequence). V was pared by 0 bases and J by 2 bases, with 14 bases between. The DNA for the CDR3 is TGTGCCAGCAGCCAAGAATCAAGCGTATCCCCCTACGAGCAGTACTTC. Translated, it gives CASSQESSVSPYEQYF.

The V and J genes are TRBV2 and TRBJ2-1; 9 nucleotides line up with TRBD1. CDR1 is SNHLY and CDR2 is FYNNEI in the germline V gene. The CDR3 totals 15 residues. The junction had 11 bases not matched to a gene; V was cut back by 8 bases and J by 6 bases. CDR3 residues: CASDPGQGLVNEQFF. Here the CDR3 DNA reads TGTGCCAGCGATCCGGGACAGGGCCTAGTCAATGAGCAGTTCTTC.

The chain has TRBV4-3 and TRBJ1-2, with a tentative D call TRBD1 (5 bases). CDR1 and CDR2 from the germline V gene are LGHNA and YSLEER. Trimming stripped 0 bases from V and 3 bases from J, with 14 bases between. The CDR3 is made up of 16 amino acids. CDR3: CASSQDRFGADYGYTF. CDR3 DNA: TGCGCCAGCAGCCAAGATAGATTTGGGGCGGACTATGGCTACACCTTC.

The chain combines TRBV10-3 with TRBJ1-1; no reliable D call. The CDR3 is 15 amino acids. V gave up 0 bases and J gave up 0 bases, with 8 bases separating them. CDR1 and CDR2 from the germline V gene are ENHRY and SYGVKD. The CDR3 sequence: CAISESQDLNTEAFF. The CDR3 DNA reads TGTGCCATCAGTGAGTCGCAGGATTTGAACACTGAAGCTTTCTTT.